A selection of T cell receptor beta chains follows, all from one sample in a study of T cells after yellow fever vaccination. MiXCR was run by TCRdb on the 5' RACE reads, yielding one entry per CDR3 protein. The sample includes around 300,000 distinct CDR3 sequences, approximately 4% of them seen just once. Sequenced material: PBMCs, taken 5 days after the yellow fever booster vaccination. The receptor set was obtained from a young man who received the YFV17D yellow fever vaccine. The CDR3 runs from the conserved cysteine through the conserved F or W. A D gene is named only where the DNA matches it firmly. Clone size is stated in some rows and not others, as once, few, many or a class when expanded.

. | TRBJ1-1 | 13 | . | TRBV15 | TGTGCCACCAGCAGAGACGGGTGGGATGAAGCTTTCTTT | CATSRDGWDEAFF
few | TRBJ2-5 | 14 | . | TRBV7-2 | TGTGCCAGCAGCTTAAGGCGGAACCAAGAGACCCAGTACTTC | CASSLRRNQETQYF
few | TRBJ2-7 | 14 | TRBD2 | TRBV4-1 | TGCGCCAGCAGCCGACTAGCGGGGTTGTACGAGCAGTACTTC | CASSRLAGLYEQYF
few | TRBJ1-1 | 16 | . | TRBV5-4 | TGTGCCAGCAGCTTGGAGGATGGACAGATGAACACTGAAGCTTTCTTT | CASSLEDGQMNTEAFF
. | TRBJ1-6 | 14 | . | TRBV7-2 | TGTGCCAGCAGCTTAAGGGTGGGGAATCCACCCCTCCACTTT | CASSLRVGNPPLHF
. | TRBJ2-1 | 15 | TRBD2 | TRBV2 | TGTGCCAGCAGTGAGGGACGGGGGGGCACCAATGAGCAGTTCTTC | CASSEGRGGTNEQFF
. | TRBJ2-4 | 13 | . | TRBV6-2/TRBV6-3 | TGTGCCAGCAGTTTAACAGGGCTGGACATTCAGTACTTC | CASSLTGLDIQYF
many | TRBJ1-1 | 14 | . | TRBV5-1 | TGCGCCAGCAGCTTGACATTGGGTAGCACTGAAGCTTTCTTT | CASSLTLGSTEAFF
. | TRBJ2-5 | 16 | TRBD2 | TRBV20-1 | TGCAGTGCAGTCCCGGGACTAGCGGGGGAACAAGAGACCCAGTACTTC | CSAVPGLAGEQETQYF
. | TRBJ1-3 | 17 | . | TRBV5-1 | TGCGCCAGCAGCCCAGAGGACAGCCGAGACTCTGGAAACACCATATATTTT | CASSPEDSRDSGNTIYF
many | TRBJ1-1 | 16 | . | TRBV6-5 | TGTGCCAGCAGTTACAGCGGGACGGGGCTAGGCACTGAAGCTTTCTTT | CASSYSGTGLGTEAFF
. | TRBJ2-1 | 16 | . | TRBV2 | TGTGCCAGCAGTGTTGGAAGGTGGCCCGAAAACAATGAGCAGTTCTTC | CASSVGRWPENNEQFF
many | TRBJ2-5 | 15 | TRBD2 | TRBV10-3 | TGTGCCATCAGGGCGGGACTAGCGGGGGAGGAGACCCAGTACTTC | CAIRAGLAGEETQYF
few | TRBJ1-2 | 15 | . | TRBV6-5 | TGTGCCAGCAGTTACTCGGGGGGTCGCTTGGATGGCTACACCTTC | CASSYSGGRLDGYTF
many | TRBJ2-7 | 14 | TRBD1 | TRBV5-1 | TGCGCCAGCAATACCGGGACAGGGCTCTACGAGCAGTACTTC | CASNTGTGLYEQYF
many | TRBJ2-2 | 13 | TRBD1 | TRBV10-3 | TGTGCCATCGGGACAGGGAACACCGGGGAGCTGTTTTTT | CAIGTGNTGELFF
many | TRBJ2-2 | 15 | TRBD2 | TRBV7-8 | TGTGCCAGCAGCCACCGGACTAGAAAGGCCGGGGAGCTGTTTTTT | CASSHRTRKAGELFF
. | TRBJ1-1 | 14 | . | TRBV4-2 | TGTGCCAGCAGCCAAGATGGCCCCAACACTGAAGCTTTCTTT | CASSQDGPNTEAFF
. | TRBJ2-7 | 13 | . | TRBV18 | TGTGCCAGCTCACCAATGGGAGACTACGAGCAGTACTTC | CASSPMGDYEQYF
. | TRBJ1-1 | 14 | . | TRBV3-1 | TGTGCCAGCAGCCAAGACCCGGGAGTCACTGAAGCTTTCTTT | CASSQDPGVTEAFF
. | TRBJ2-5 | 14 | TRBD1 | TRBV7-2 | TGTGCCAGCAGCTCTGACAGGGTGAGGGGGACCCAGTACTTC | CASSSDRVRGTQYF
many | TRBJ2-2 | 15 | TRBD1 | TRBV12-3/TRBV12-4 | TGTGCCAGCAGTCACAGGGGGCTCGGTACCGGGGAGCTGTTTTTT | CASSHRGLGTGELFF
many | TRBJ2-6 | 16 | . | TRBV11-2 | TGTGCCAGCAGCTTAGATGAAGGGGACGGGGCCAACGTCCTGACTTTC | CASSLDEGDGANVLTF
many | TRBJ2-5 | 17 | TRBD1 | TRBV27 | TGTGCCAGCAGCCCCTTGACAGGGGTCGAGTACCAAGAGACCCAGTACTTC | CASSPLTGVEYQETQYF
few | TRBJ2-3 | 11 | . | TRBV6-2/TRBV6-3 | TGTGCCAGCAGTTACGAAGATACGCAGTATTTT | CASSYEDTQYF
. | TRBJ1-2 | 15 | TRBD1 | TRBV7-9 | TGTGCCAGCAGCTCCCTACAGGGGGCGAGCTATGGCTACACCTTC | CASSSLQGASYGYTF